These 14 T cell receptor beta chains share one sample of origin, sequenced in a study of human T cells and chemical hapten exposure. TCRdb independently ran MiXCR on the RACE reads; one entry per CDR3 protein. The table lists 70,000 to 75,000 distinct CDR3 sequences, 25% to 40% of them singletons, with nearly 9% in the top ten. Noted time point: patch test 1, 2 weeks after DPC sensitization. Treatment: therapeutic diphenylcyclopropenone sensitization with weekly scalp DPC. Specimen: whole blood, collected in connection with sensitization to the hapten diphenylcyclopropenone (DPC). The receptors come from a man aged 35-49 years with alopecia areata. Some clones in this sample may be carry-over from other donors' samples.

J is TRBJ1-6 and V is TRBV25-1; weak D call: TRBD1 (6 bases). Between the trimmed V and J ends, which lost 6 bases and 8 bases, there was a span of 20 bases. This CDR3 has 16 residues. The germline gives CDR1 MGHDK, CDR2 SYGVNS. CDR3 in DNA: TGTGCCAGCAGCCCCCCAGGGGCCGCATCGGATTCACCCCTCCACTTT. Protein: CASSPPGAASDSPLHF. Using reference TRBV25-1 and TRBJ1-6 for the parts outside the CDR3, the full variable domain is EADIYQTPRYLVIGTGKKITLECSQTMGHDKMYWYQQDPGMELHLIHYSYGVNSTEKGDLSSESTVSRIRTEHFPLTLESARPSHTSQYLCASSPPGAASDSPLHFGNGTRLTVT.

In its sample, this clonotype was seen a few times. The V call is TRBV25-1, the J call TRBJ2-7, with unresolved D. The CDR3 sequence is 12 residues long. Germline values: CDR1 MGHDK, CDR2 SYGVNS. Between the trimmed V and J ends, which lost 3 bases and 7 bases, there was a span of 10 bases. The CDR3: CASSDLQNEQYF. The CDR3 DNA reads as TGTGCCAGCAGTGATCTCCAGAATGAGCAGTACTTC.

The chain couples TRBV29-1 to TRBJ2-1; D may match TRBD1 or TRBD2 (5 bases each). Germline assignment: CDR1 SQVTM and CDR2 ANQGSEA. The CDR3 length is 14 residues. The V end was cut by 4 bases, the J end by 0 bases, with 10 bases between. DNA for the CDR3: TGCAGCGTTGGTTCAGGGAGCTCCTACAATGAGCAGTTCTTC. Translated, it gives CSVGSGSSYNEQFF.

This clonotype occurred a few times. This rearrangement joins TRBV6-5 to TRBJ1-2; unclear D gene. The CDR3 loop spans 14 amino acids. Per the germline V gene, CDR1 is MNHEY and CDR2 is SVGAGI. V lost 6 bases and J lost 2, with 13 bases in between. The CDR3 DNA follows: TGTGCCAGCAGCTGGAGAGGCAGGAACTATGGCTACACCTTC. This sequence encodes CASSWRGRNYGYTF.

This clonotype was observed once. J is TRBJ2-6 and V is TRBV28; a possible D gene is TRBD1 (7 bases). This CDR3 has 14 residues. The germline V gene has CDR1 MDHEN and CDR2 SYDVKM. Trimming left V 7 bases short and J 2 bases short, with 9 bases between. The CDR3 nucleotides read TGTGCCAGCATCAGGGGGGCTGGGGCCAACGTCCTGACTTTC. Amino acid sequence: CASIRGAGANVLTF.

The rearrangement joins TRBV29-1 to TRBJ2-3; TRBD2 might be the D (5 bases). The germline V gene encodes CDR1 SQVTM and CDR2 ANQGSEA. With 6 bases removed from V and 1 base from J, the gap between germline ends came to 14 bases. The CDR3 runs to 14 residues. The DNA for the CDR3 is TGCAGCGTGGTAGTGAGGGCCCGCACAGATACGCAGTATTTT. The encoded protein is CSVVVRARTDTQYF.

V gene TRBV20-1 combines with J gene TRBJ1-3, with D hard to call. Germline-derived CDR1 and CDR2 are DFQATT and SNEGSKA (reference sequence). V was clipped by 2 bases and J by 1 base, with 3 bases between them. This CDR3 contains 12 residues. CDR3 nucleotides: TGCAGTGCTAGACAGTCTGGAAACACCATATATTTT. This codes for CSARQSGNTIYF.

This clonotype was seen a few times. This chain links TRBV3-1 with TRBJ2-1, with a weak D call TRBD2 (5 bases). The CDR3 consists of 16 residues. The ends were cut back, 4 bases at V and 3 bases at J, with 16 bases in the middle. Germline CDR1 LGHDT, CDR2 YNNKEL (reference sequence). The CDR3 spells CASSRPRTPYYNEQFF. The CDR3 nucleotides are TGTGCCAGCAGCCGACCAAGGACTCCATACTACAATGAGCAGTTCTTC.

This chain links TRBV6-5 with TRBJ1-2, with a tentative D call TRBD1 (6 bases). Per the germline V gene, CDR1 is MNHEY and CDR2 is SVGAGI. The CDR3 runs 13 residues. Between the trimmed V and J ends, which lost 3 bases and 3 bases, there was a span of 8 bases. In nucleotides, the CDR3 is TGTGCCAGCAGTTATCAGGGGTACTATGGCTACACCTTC. Translating it yields CASSYQGYYGYTF.

The chain links TRBV24-1 to TRBJ2-3; TRBD1 is a possible D gene (5 bases). This CDR3 spans 16 amino acids. Germline values: CDR1 KGHDR, CDR2 SFDVKD. Trimming took 4 bases from V and 4 from J, leaving 17 bases between them. This chain's CDR3 is CATSDATSLGADTQYF. CDR3 in DNA: TGTGCCACCAGTGACGCGACCTCCCTAGGGGCAGATACGCAGTATTTT.

The genes are TRBV12-3 or TRBV12-4 and TRBJ2-1; 9 nucleotides align to TRBD2. Trimming took 3 bases from V and 9 from J; bases not matched to a gene: 6. CDR3 size: 14 residues. DNA for the CDR3: TGTGCCAGCAGTTTTAAGCGGGAGGCCGGTGAGCAGTTCTTC. Translation gives CASSFKREAGEQFF.

This chain links TRBV29-1 with TRBJ2-7, with TRBD1 matching over 12 bases. J gave up 5 bases and V 7 bases, and 3 bases lay outside the gene matches. This CDR3 has 12 residues. Germline CDR1 is SQVTM and CDR2 is ANQGSEA. The CDR3 spells CSAGTGGDEQYF. CDR3 sequence (DNA): TGCAGCGCCGGGACAGGGGGCGACGAGCAGTACTTC.

V is TRBV14 and J is TRBJ2-3; D remains unclear. This CDR3 contains 15 residues. Trimming took off 2 bases at V and 5 bases at J, with 14 bases between the two ends. Germline V lookup: CDR1 SGHDN, CDR2 FVKESK. The CDR3 region is CASSQISGKGDTQYF. DNA of the CDR3: TGTGCCAGCAGCCAAATCTCTGGAAAAGGAGATACGCAGTATTTT.

The chain has TRBV5-1 and TRBJ1-1; 8 bases match TRBD1. This CDR3 is built from 15 residues. Germline lookup yields CDR1 SGHRS and CDR2 YFSETQ. Germline trimming cut 0 bases from V and 4 bases from J; bases unmatched to any gene: 5. The DNA of the CDR3 is TGCGCCAGCAGCTTGGGGACAGGGTCGGGCACTGAAGCTTTCTTT. It encodes CASSLGTGSGTEAFF.